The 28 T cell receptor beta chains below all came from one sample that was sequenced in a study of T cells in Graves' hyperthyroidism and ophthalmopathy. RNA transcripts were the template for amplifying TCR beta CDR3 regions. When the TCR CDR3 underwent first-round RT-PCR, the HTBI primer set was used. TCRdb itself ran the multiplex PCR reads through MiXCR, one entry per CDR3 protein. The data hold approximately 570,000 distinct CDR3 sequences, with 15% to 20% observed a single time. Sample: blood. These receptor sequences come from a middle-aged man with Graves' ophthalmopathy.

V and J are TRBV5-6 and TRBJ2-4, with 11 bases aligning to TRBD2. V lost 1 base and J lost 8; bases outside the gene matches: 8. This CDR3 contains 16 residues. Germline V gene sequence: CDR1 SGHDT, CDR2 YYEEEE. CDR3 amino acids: CASSLTSGGHWDIQYF. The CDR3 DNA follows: TGTGCCAGCAGCTTGACTAGCGGGGGCCACTGGGACATTCAGTACTTC.

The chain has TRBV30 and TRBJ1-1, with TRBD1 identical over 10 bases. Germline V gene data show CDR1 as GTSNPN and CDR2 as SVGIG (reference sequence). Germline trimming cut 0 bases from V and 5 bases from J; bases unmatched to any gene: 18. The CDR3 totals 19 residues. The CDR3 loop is CAWSVGVGQGPTKGTEAFF. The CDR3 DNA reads TGTGCCTGGAGTGTAGGGGTGGGACAGGGGCCCACGAAGGGGACTGAAGCTTTCTTT.

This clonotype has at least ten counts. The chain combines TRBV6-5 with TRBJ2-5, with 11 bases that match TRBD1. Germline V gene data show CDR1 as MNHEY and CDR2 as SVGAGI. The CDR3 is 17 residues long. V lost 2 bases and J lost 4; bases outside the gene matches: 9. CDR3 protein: CASSYGWTGGAGETQYF. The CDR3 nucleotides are TGTGCCAGCAGTTACGGATGGACAGGGGGCGCGGGAGAGACCCAGTACTTC.

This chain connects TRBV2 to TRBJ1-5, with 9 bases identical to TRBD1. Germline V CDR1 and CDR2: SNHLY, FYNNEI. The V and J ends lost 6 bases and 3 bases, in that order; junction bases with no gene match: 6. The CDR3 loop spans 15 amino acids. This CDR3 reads CASSPDRGNNQPQHF. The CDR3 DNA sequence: TGTGCCAGCAGCCCAGACAGGGGGAACAATCAGCCCCAGCATTTT.

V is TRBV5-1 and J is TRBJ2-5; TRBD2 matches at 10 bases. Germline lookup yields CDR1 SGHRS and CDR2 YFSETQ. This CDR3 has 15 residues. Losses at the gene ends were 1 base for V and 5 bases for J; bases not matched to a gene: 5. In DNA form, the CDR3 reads TGCGCCAGCAGCTTGAGCGGGGGGGCGATGGAGACCCAGTACTTC. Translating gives CASSLSGGAMETQYF.

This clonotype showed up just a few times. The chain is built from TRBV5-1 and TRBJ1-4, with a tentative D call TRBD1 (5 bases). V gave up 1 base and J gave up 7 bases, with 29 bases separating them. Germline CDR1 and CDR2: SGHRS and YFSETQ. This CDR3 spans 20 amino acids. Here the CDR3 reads CASSLSRVVGSEGAGEKLFF. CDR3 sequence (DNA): TGCGCCAGCAGCTTGTCTCGTGTGGTAGGCTCGGAAGGGGCAGGTGAAAAACTGTTTTTT.

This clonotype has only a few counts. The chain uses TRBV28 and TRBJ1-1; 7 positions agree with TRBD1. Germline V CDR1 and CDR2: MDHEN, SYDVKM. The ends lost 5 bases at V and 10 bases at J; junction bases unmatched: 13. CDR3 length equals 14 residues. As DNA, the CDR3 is TGTGCCAGCAGTACGCACAGGGGTGGGCCTAGAGCTTTCTTT. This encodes CASSTHRGGPRAFF.

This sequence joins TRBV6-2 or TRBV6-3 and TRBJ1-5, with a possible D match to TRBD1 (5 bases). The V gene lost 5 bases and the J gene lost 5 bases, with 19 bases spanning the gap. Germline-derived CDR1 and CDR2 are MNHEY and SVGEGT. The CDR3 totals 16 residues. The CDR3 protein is CASSPVRRGRDQPQHF. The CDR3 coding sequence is TGTGCCAGCAGTCCCGTTCGAAGGGGCCGGGATCAGCCCCAGCATTTT.

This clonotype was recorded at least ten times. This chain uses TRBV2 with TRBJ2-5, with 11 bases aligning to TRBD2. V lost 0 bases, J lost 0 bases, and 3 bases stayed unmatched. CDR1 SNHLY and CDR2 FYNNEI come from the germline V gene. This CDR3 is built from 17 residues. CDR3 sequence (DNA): TGTGCCAGCAGTGAAGCGTTAGCGGGAGGGTACCAAGAGACCCAGTACTTC. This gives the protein CASSEALAGGYQETQYF.

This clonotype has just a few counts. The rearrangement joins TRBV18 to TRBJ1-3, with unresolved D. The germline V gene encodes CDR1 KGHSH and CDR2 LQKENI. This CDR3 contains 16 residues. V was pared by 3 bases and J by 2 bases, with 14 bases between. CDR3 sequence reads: CASSPRGSYPGNTIYF. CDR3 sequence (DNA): TGTGCCAGCTCACCTCGAGGGAGTTATCCTGGAAACACCATATATTTT.

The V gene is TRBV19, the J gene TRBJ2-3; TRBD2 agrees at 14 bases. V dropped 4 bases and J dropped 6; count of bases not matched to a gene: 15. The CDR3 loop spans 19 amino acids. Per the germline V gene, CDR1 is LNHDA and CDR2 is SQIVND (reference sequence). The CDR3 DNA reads TGTGCCAGTAGTAAGGGGACCGGGACTAGCGGGGGAGTTTCGGATACGCAGTATTTT. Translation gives CASSKGTGTSGGVSDTQYF.

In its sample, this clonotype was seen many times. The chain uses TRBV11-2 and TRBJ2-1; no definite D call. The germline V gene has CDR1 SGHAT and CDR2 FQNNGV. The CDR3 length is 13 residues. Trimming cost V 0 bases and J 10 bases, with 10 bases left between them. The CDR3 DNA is TGTGCCAGCAGCTTAGATCGGTGGGCCGAGCAGTTCTTC. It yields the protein CASSLDRWAEQFF.

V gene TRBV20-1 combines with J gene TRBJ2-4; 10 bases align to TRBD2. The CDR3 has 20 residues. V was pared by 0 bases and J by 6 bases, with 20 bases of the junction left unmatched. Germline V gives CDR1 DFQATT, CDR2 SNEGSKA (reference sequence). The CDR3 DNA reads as TGCAGTGCTAGAGATGGGAGGGGACCGGTCAGCGGGGGGGTTAGAAACATTCAGTACTTC. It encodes CSARDGRGPVSGGVRNIQYF.

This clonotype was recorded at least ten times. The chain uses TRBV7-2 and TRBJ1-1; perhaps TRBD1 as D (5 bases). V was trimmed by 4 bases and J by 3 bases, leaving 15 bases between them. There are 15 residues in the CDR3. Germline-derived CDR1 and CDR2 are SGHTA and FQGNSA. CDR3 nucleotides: TGTGCCAGCAGCTCGGGACGTAGTCGAGACACTGAAGCTTTCTTT. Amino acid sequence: CASSSGRSRDTEAFF.

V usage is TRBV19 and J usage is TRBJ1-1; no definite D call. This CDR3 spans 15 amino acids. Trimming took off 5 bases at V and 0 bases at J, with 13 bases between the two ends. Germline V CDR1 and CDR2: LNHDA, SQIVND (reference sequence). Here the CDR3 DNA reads TGTGCCAGTAGTGGGTCGATGTCCCTGAACACTGAAGCTTTCTTT. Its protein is CASSGSMSLNTEAFF.

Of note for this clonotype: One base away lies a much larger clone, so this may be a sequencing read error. CDR3 loop: CASSLVQGSYGCTF. CDR3 in DNA: TGTGCCAGCAGTTTAGTACAGGGGTCCTATGGCTGCACCTTC. The V call is TRBV28, the J call TRBJ1-2, with 7 bases fitting TRBD1. The CDR3 runs 14 residues. Per the germline V gene, CDR1 is MDHEN and CDR2 is SYDVKM.

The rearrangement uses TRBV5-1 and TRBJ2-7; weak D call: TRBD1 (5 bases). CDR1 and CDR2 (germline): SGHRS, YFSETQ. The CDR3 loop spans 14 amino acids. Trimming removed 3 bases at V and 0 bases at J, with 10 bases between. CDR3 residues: CASSYDRHSYEQYF. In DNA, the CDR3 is TGCGCCAGCAGCTATGACAGACACTCCTACGAGCAGTACTTC.

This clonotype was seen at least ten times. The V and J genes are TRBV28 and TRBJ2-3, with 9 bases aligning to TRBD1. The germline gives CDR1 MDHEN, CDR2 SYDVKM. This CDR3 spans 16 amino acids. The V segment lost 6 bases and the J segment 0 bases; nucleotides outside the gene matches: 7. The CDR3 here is CASSAGTGWSTDTQYF. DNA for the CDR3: TGTGCCAGCAGCGCTGGGACAGGGTGGAGCACAGATACGCAGTATTTT.

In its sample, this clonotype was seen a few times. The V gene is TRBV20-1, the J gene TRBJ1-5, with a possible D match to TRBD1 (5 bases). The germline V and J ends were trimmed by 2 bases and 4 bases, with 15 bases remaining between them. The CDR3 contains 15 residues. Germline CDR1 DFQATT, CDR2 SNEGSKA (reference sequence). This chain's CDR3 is CSARPQGFLNQPQHF. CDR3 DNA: TGCAGTGCTAGACCTCAGGGATTCTTGAATCAGCCCCAGCATTTT.

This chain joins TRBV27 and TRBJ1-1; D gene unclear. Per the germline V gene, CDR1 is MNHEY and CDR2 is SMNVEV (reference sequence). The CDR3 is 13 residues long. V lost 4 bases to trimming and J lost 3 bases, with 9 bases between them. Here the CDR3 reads CASSSTYHTEAFF. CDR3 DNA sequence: TGTGCCAGCAGTTCCACTTATCACACTGAAGCTTTCTTT.

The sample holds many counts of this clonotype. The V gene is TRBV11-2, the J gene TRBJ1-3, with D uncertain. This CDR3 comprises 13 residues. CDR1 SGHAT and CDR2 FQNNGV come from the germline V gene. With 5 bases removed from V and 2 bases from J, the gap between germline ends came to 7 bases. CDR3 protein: CASSPRTGNTIYF. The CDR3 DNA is TGTGCCAGCAGCCCCCGAACTGGAAACACCATATATTTT.

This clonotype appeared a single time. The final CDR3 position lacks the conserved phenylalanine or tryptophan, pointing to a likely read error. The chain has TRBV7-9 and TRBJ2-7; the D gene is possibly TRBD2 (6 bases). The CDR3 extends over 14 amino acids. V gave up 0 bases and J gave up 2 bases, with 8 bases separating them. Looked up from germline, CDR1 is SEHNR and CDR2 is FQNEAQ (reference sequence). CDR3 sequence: CASSLAGGAYEQYL. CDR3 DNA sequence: TGTGCCAGCAGCTTAGCCGGGGGAGCCTACGAGCAGTACCTC.

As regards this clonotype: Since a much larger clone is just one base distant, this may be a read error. CDR3 sequence (DNA): TGTGCCAGCAGCCAGAATGAGCAGTTCTTC. As protein: CASSQNEQFF. V gene TRBV7-9 combines with J gene TRBJ2-1; D gene uncertain. Germline CDR1 is SEHNR and CDR2 is FQNEAQ (reference sequence). Trimming took off 5 bases at V and 7 bases at J, with 3 bases between the two ends. The CDR3 is 10 amino acids.

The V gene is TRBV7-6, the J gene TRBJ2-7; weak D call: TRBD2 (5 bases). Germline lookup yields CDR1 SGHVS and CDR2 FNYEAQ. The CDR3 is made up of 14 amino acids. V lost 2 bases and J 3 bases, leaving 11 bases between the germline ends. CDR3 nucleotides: TGTGCCAGCAGCTTATCCGACGGGATCTACGAGCAGTACTTC. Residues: CASSLSDGIYEQYF.

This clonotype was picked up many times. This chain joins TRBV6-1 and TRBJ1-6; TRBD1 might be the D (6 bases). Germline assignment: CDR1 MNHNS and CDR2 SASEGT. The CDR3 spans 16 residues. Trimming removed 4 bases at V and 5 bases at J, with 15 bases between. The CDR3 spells CASSALWGADNSPLHF. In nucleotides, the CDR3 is TGTGCCAGCAGTGCCCTTTGGGGGGCGGATAATTCACCCCTCCACTTT.

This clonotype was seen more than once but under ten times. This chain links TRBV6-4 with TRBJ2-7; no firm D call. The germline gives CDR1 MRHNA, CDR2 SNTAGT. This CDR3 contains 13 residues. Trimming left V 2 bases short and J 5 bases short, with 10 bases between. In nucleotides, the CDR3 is TGTGCCAGCAGTGACGGACCTACAGACGAGCAGTACTTC. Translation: CASSDGPTDEQYF.

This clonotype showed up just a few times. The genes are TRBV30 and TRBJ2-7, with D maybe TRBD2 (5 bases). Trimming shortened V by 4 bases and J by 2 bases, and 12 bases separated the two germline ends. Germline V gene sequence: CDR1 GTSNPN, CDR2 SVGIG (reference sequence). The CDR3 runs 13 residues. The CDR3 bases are TGTGCCTGGAAAGGAGGTGAAACCTACGAGCAGTACTTC. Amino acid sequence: CAWKGGETYEQYF.

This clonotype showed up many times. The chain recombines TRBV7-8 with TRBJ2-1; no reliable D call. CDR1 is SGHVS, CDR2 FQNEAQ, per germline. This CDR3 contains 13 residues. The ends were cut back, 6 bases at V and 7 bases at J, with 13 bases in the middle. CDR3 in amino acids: CASRKSINNEQFF. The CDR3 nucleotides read TGTGCCAGCAGGAAAAGTATCAATAATGAGCAGTTCTTC.